These 26 T cell receptor beta chains came from one sample sequenced in a study of beta chain features in type 1 diabetes. Every isolated RNA sample was fully reverse transcribed, so sequencing captured expressed TCRB transcripts. Sequenced by immunoSEQ multiplex PCR; TCRdb stores in-frame clones only, minus some. This repertoire shows 100,000 to 150,000 clones, around 17% found once; its top ten account for over 2%. Study results and caveats: Shorter TCRB CDR3s, moderately but significantly so, marked every one of the four CD4+ subsets in Type 1 diabetes patients.

Their specific antigens are unknown. Sequencing was done on a sample of central memory CD4+ T cells from blood. The receptors here all came from a man aged 25-40 years with type 1 diabetes.

The gene calls are TRBV6-5 and TRBJ1-4; no clear D gene. The germline CDR1 and CDR2 sequences are MNHEY and SVGAGI. CDR3 length: 11 residues. Trimming stripped 8 bases from V and 5 bases from J, with 6 bases between. CDR3 DNA: TGTGCCAGCGGACGAAATGAAAAACTGTTTTTT. This gives the protein CASGRNEKLFF.

This chain joins TRBV18 and TRBJ2-3; possibly TRBD2 for D (5 bases). The germline V gene has CDR1 KGHSH and CDR2 LQKENI. V lost 3 bases and J lost 0, with 7 bases in between. This CDR3 is 14 amino acids long. The CDR3 loop reads CASSPRESTDTQYF. The CDR3, as DNA: TGTGCCAGCTCACCGAGGGAGAGCACAGATACGCAGTATTTT.

A few counts support this clone. CDR3 nucleotides: TGTGCCAGCAGGCTTTCGGACTCAAGCACCGGGGAGCTGTTTTTT. This sequence encodes CASRLSDSSTGELFF. The chain carries TRBV6-5 and TRBJ2-2, with TRBD2 as a possible D gene (5 bases). Trimming removed 6 bases from V and 4 bases from J, with 15 bases in between. CDR1 and CDR2 (germline): MNHEY, SVGAGI. This CDR3 has 15 residues.

This clone was detected a few times. The chain links TRBV19 to TRBJ2-3, with 8 positions matching TRBD1. The CDR3 runs to 17 residues. Germline assignment: CDR1 LNHDA and CDR2 SQIVND (reference sequence). Trimming cost V 4 bases and J 6 bases; bases outside gene matches: 15. CDR3 region: CASSTLTGGRLADTQYF. The CDR3 DNA sequence: TGTGCCAGTAGTACTCTCACAGGGGGAAGACTCGCGGATACGCAGTATTTT.

V is TRBV25-1 and J is TRBJ1-2; 10 bases are a match to TRBD1. Per germline, CDR1 MGHDK and CDR2 SYGVNS. The CDR3 is 14 residues long. After removal of 8 bases from V and 5 bases from J, the junction contained 8 bases not matched to a gene. The DNA for the CDR3 is TGTGCCAGCTCCAACCGGGACAGGGGTTATGGCTACACCTTC. Protein sequence: CASSNRDRGYGYTF.

This sequence joins TRBV27 and TRBJ2-3, with TRBD1 identical over 7 bases. This CDR3 has 13 residues. V was clipped by 6 bases and J by 4 bases; unmatched bases: 4. Per germline, CDR1 MNHEY and CDR2 SMNVEV (reference sequence). The CDR3 coding sequence is TGTGCCAGCAGGAGACAGGGCCCAGATACGCAGTATTTT. Translating gives CASRRQGPDTQYF.

The CDR3 here is CASSLVEKGDGETQYF. The CDR3 nucleotides read TGTGCCAGCTCACTCGTCGAAAAGGGGGATGGAGAGACCCAGTACTTC. The J gene is TRBJ2-5, the V gene TRBV18; a weak D match, TRBD1 (6 bases). The CDR3 runs to 16 residues. CDR1 KGHSH and CDR2 LQKENI come from the germline V gene. V was cut by 4 bases and J by 4 bases, with 19 bases left in between. Full variable domain (missing parts from reference TRBV18 and TRBJ2-5): NAGVMQNPRHLVRRRGQEARLRCSPMKGHSHVYWYRQLPEEGLKFMVYLQKENIIDESGMPKERFSAEFPKEGPSILRIQQVVRGDSAAYFCASSLVEKGDGETQYFGPGTRLLVL.

This clone occurred many times. The rearrangement links TRBV7-2 to TRBJ2-1; D not resolved. Germline assignment: CDR1 SGHTA and CDR2 FQGNSA. Trimming left V 2 bases short and J 8 bases short, with 13 bases between. The CDR3 has 14 residues. CDR3 DNA: TGTGCCAGCAGCTTAATGTCGCCTCGGGATGAGCAGTTCTTC. Protein sequence: CASSLMSPRDEQFF.

This clone has more than one count but fewer than ten. Germline and junction disagree at one end, which may indicate a read error. V gene TRBV10-3 combines with J gene TRBJ2-3; 8 bases fit TRBD2. CDR3 size: 16 residues. The germline V gene encodes CDR1 ENHRY and CDR2 SYGVKD. CDR3 bases: TGTGCCAGCAGTTACGTTCTAGCGGGCTTTACTGATACGCAGTATTTT. Translation gives CASSYVLAGFTDTQYF.

The J gene is TRBJ1-6, the V gene TRBV15, with D possibly TRBD1 on 5 matching bases. This CDR3 spans 15 amino acids. CDR1 LNHNV and CDR2 YYDKDF come from the germline V gene (reference sequence). V was cut by 0 bases and J by 7 bases, with 10 bases left in between. Here the CDR3 reads CATSRDGARNSPLHF. The CDR3 DNA sequence: TGTGCCACCAGCAGAGATGGGGCGAGAAATTCACCCCTCCACTTT.

The V and J genes are TRBV11-3 and TRBJ1-1, with D tentatively TRBD1 (5 bases). V was pared by 8 bases and J by 1 base, with 14 bases between. CDR1 is SGHNT and CDR2 is YENEEA in the germline V gene. This CDR3 is 14 amino acids long. The CDR3 nucleotides read TGTGCCAGCCGAATGGGACCTACGAACACTGAAGCTTTCTTT. Encoded protein: CASRMGPTNTEAFF.

The rearrangement joins TRBV7-2 to TRBJ2-5; D perhaps matches TRBD2 (6 bases). Trimming cost V 10 bases and J 3 bases, with 18 bases left between them. The V gene's germline CDR1 is SGHTA and CDR2 FQGNSA. The CDR3 runs 14 residues. The CDR3: CAKNSGLGKETQYF. DNA of the CDR3: TGTGCCAAGAACTCGGGACTCGGCAAAGAGACCCAGTACTTC. Using reference TRBV7-2 and TRBJ2-5 for the parts outside the CDR3, the full variable domain is GAGVSQSPSNKVTEKGKDVELRCDPISGHTALYWYRQSLGQGLEFLIYFQGNSAPDKSGLPSDRFSAERTGGSVSTLTIQRTQQEDSAVYLCAKNSGLGKETQYFGPGTRLLVL.

V usage is TRBV15 and J usage is TRBJ2-5; D gene uncertain. The germline V gene encodes CDR1 LNHNV and CDR2 YYDKDF (reference sequence). CDR3 length: 15 amino acids. Trimming cost V 0 bases and J 0 bases, with 8 bases left between them. The CDR3 sequence: CATSRDPGYQETQYF. The CDR3 DNA is TGTGCCACCAGCAGAGATCCCGGTTACCAAGAGACCCAGTACTTC.

In its sample, this clone was seen a few times. The chain employs TRBV14 and TRBJ2-2; D gene unclear. The CDR3 runs 13 residues. CDR1 is SGHDN and CDR2 is FVKESK in the germline V gene. V was pared by 0 bases and J by 8 bases, with 7 bases between. CDR3 coding DNA: TGTGCCAGCAGCCAAGATAGGTCGGGGGAGCTGTTTTTT. Translation: CASSQDRSGELFF.

The chain has TRBV11-3 and TRBJ2-7, with D perhaps TRBD1 (5 bases). Germline-derived CDR1 and CDR2 are SGHNT and YENEEA. The CDR3 totals 12 residues. Trimming left V 5 bases short and J 6 bases short, with 11 bases between. CDR3 nucleotides: TGTGCCAGCAGCCAGGGCCCAGGCGAGCAGTACTTC. Translating it yields CASSQGPGEQYF.

This clone was seen only a few times. The chain joins TRBV7-8 to TRBJ1-5, with D perhaps TRBD1 (6 bases). Germline V lookup: CDR1 SGHVS, CDR2 FQNEAQ. The CDR3 covers 14 residues. Trimming left V 5 bases short and J 4 bases short, with 12 bases between. CDR3 DNA: TGTGCCAGCAGCCCAGACAGGAGAAATCAGCCCCAGCATTTT. Amino acids: CASSPDRRNQPQHF.

The chain employs TRBV29-1 and TRBJ1-2; possible D gene TRBD1, 5 bases. The CDR3 runs to 13 residues. The germline V and J ends were trimmed by 5 bases and 8 bases, with 18 bases remaining between them. The germline V gene has CDR1 SQVTM and CDR2 ANQGSEA. CDR3 nucleotide sequence: TGCAGCGTTACATTCTCCGGGGCGATCGGCTACACCTTC. As protein: CSVTFSGAIGYTF.

This clone was detected only a few times. V gene TRBV6-5 combines with J gene TRBJ2-7; no clear D. This CDR3 has 14 residues. V was trimmed by 0 bases and J by 5 bases, leaving 11 bases between them. The germline CDR1 and CDR2 sequences are MNHEY and SVGAGI. CDR3 DNA sequence: TGTGCCAGCAGTTACTCGATAGCCTGGGACGAGCAGTACTTC. Protein sequence: CASSYSIAWDEQYF.

This chain uses TRBV11-2 with TRBJ2-3; 11 bases line up with TRBD2. Germline V CDR1 and CDR2: SGHAT, FQNNGV. This CDR3 has 16 residues. With V trimmed by 6 bases and J by 1 base, 6 bases remained unmatched. The CDR3, as DNA: TGTGCCAGCAGTCGTCAACTAGCGGGGGGCACAGATACGCAGTATTTT. Protein product: CASSRQLAGGTDTQYF.

This clone was observed a handful of times. The V gene is TRBV15, the J gene TRBJ2-1; possible D gene TRBD1, 6 bases. V lost 2 bases, J lost 2 bases, and 13 bases lay in between. Germline V gives CDR1 LNHNV, CDR2 YYDKDF (reference sequence). The CDR3 totals 16 residues. For the CDR3, the DNA is TGTGCCACCAGCAGACCTACTCAGGGGACCTACAATGAGCAGTTCTTC. Amino acid sequence: CATSRPTQGTYNEQFF.

The chain recombines TRBV9 with TRBJ1-2, with a possible D match to TRBD1 (5 bases). This CDR3 has 12 residues. With 3 bases removed from V and 4 bases from J, the gap between germline ends came to 7 bases. Germline V gene data show CDR1 as SGDLS and CDR2 as YYNGEE. In DNA form, the CDR3 reads TGTGCCAGCAGCGCCGACAGCTATGGCTACACCTTC. Its protein is CASSADSYGYTF.

This clone occurred once. The chain links TRBV6-5 to TRBJ2-7; TRBD1 matches at 7 bases. There are 13 residues in the CDR3. CDR1 is MNHEY and CDR2 is SVGAGI in the germline V gene. Losses at the gene ends were 2 bases for V and 2 bases for J; bases not matched to a gene: 0. The CDR3, as DNA: TGTGCCAGCAGTTACGACAGGGCCTACGAGCAGTACTTC. It is translated as CASSYDRAYEQYF.

The V and J genes are TRBV30 and TRBJ2-3, with D perhaps matching TRBD2 (5 bases). Per germline, CDR1 GTSNPN and CDR2 SVGIG (reference sequence). The length of the CDR3 is 10 residues. Trimming stripped 0 bases from V and 11 bases from J, with 6 bases between. CDR3 sequence reads: CAWSVREQYF. The CDR3 region has the DNA TGTGCCTGGAGTGTACGGGAGCAGTATTTT.

This chain joins TRBV14 and TRBJ1-3; D gene unclear. With 1 base removed from V and 4 bases from J, the gap between germline ends came to 17 bases. Germline CDR1 reads SGHDN; CDR2 reads FVKESK. CDR3 size: 17 residues. CDR3 bases: TGTGCCAGCAGCCAAGCACGGGCAGTTCAATGGGGAAACACCATATATTTT. It yields the protein CASSQARAVQWGNTIYF. Complete variable domain (other parts from reference TRBV14 and TRBJ1-3): EAGVTQFPSHSVIEKGQTVTLRCDPISGHDNLYWYRRVMGKEIKFLLHFVKESKQDESGMPNNRFLAERTGGTYSTLKVQPAELEDSGVYFCASSQARAVQWGNTIYFGEGSWLTVV.

This clone showed up many times. The chain couples TRBV28 to TRBJ2-3, with D unclear. Trimming removed 6 bases at V and 8 bases at J, with 12 bases between. This CDR3 is built from 12 residues. From germline, CDR1 is MDHEN and CDR2 SYDVKM. The CDR3 bases are TGTGCCAGCAGCCTAAAGTCGGCTACGCAGTATTTT. This gives the protein CASSLKSATQYF.

This clone was observed a handful of times. The genes are TRBV11-2 and TRBJ2-1; 8 nucleotides match TRBD1. Trimming removed 3 bases from V and 8 bases from J; junction bases left unmatched: 12. Per germline, CDR1 SGHAT and CDR2 FQNNGV. This CDR3 contains 16 residues. The chain's CDR3 is CASSFLGQGGFDEQFF. The CDR3 region has the DNA TGTGCCAGCAGCTTCCTCGGACAGGGTGGGTTTGATGAGCAGTTCTTC. Full variable domain (remainder filled in from reference TRBV11-2 and TRBJ2-1): EAGVAQSPRYKIIEKRQSVAFWCNPISGHATLYWYQQILGQGPKLLIQFQNNGVVDDSQLPKDRFSAERLKGVDSTLKIQPAKLEDSAVYLCASSFLGQGGFDEQFFGPGTRLTVL.